The source of this TCR beta chain is a study of CD4 T cells in relation to SARS-CoV-2 and coronaviruses. Study as a whole: After nine to eleven days of antigen culture, PBMC TCR beta CDR3s were sequenced.

Trimming stripped 4 bases from V and 1 base from J, with 10 bases between. Germline V gene data show CDR1 as SGHTA and CDR2 as FQGNSA. The CDR3 has 14 amino acids. Unexposed donor CD4+ T cells date from about 2011-2018, before the COVID-19 pandemic. Isolation of CD4+ T cells took place after less than twelve days in culture. Produced via immunoSEQ multiplex PCR; TCRdb's table is partial and in-frame only. The table records 15,000 to 20,000 clones, 77% of them present only once. This clone was seen more than once but under ten times. The target antigen is unknown. The sample taken for sequencing was CD4+ T cells from PBMCs, cultured in vitro. J is TRBJ1-1 and V is TRBV7-2, with D possibly being TRBD1 (5 bases). This TCR derives from a human donor in good health. Written as DNA, the CDR3 is TGTGCCAGCAGCTGGGGACGAGGGAACACTGAAGCTTTCTTT. This encodes CASSWGRGNTEAFF.